Shown below are 30 T cell receptor beta chains from a single sample sequenced in a study of T-cell reconstitution after alpha-beta-depleted transplantation in children. The library targeted TCRbeta and was prepared with unique molecular identifiers. Using its own MiXCR run on the PCR reads, TCRdb lists one record per CDR3 protein. The table includes about 460,000 distinct CDR3 sequences, under 15% detected once. Source: PBMCs from the stem cell graft donor, taken from the stem cell graft. The receptors were gathered from a human donor who donated a stem cell graft to a child with combined immunodeficiency.

This clonotype was seen only a few times. The J gene is TRBJ2-5, the V gene TRBV27; TRBD1 aligns across 9 bases. Germline loops: CDR1 MNHEY, CDR2 SMNVEV (reference sequence). The CDR3 has 13 residues. V lost 10 bases, J lost 1 base, and 4 bases stayed unmatched. The CDR3 DNA reads as TGTGCCACCTCGGACAGGGGCCAAGAGACCCAGTACTTC. This codes for CATSDRGQETQYF.

Only a few counts were recorded for this clonotype. V and J are TRBV5-1 and TRBJ2-1; 9 bases agree with TRBD1. Germline loops: CDR1 SGHRS, CDR2 YFSETQ. CDR3 length: 15 amino acids. Trimming took 3 bases from V and 8 from J; bases not matched to a gene: 9. CDR3 DNA sequence: TGCGCCAGCAGCTCATCAAGGGACAGGGCTCATGAGCAGTTCTTC. Its translation is CASSSSRDRAHEQFF.

The chain uses TRBV6-2 or TRBV6-3 and TRBJ2-1, with TRBD2 identical over 8 bases. The germline CDR1 and CDR2 sequences are MNHEY and SVGEGT. V trimming: 6 bases; J trimming: 6 bases; junction bases outside the gene matches: 10. The CDR3 covers 15 residues. The CDR3 protein is CASRRRGGGSNEQFF. CDR3 nucleotides: TGTGCCAGCAGACGCCGGGGGGGAGGGAGCAATGAGCAGTTCTTC.

The table lists this clonotype with a few counts. The chain links TRBV27 to TRBJ2-1; the match to TRBD2 covers 8 bases. Trimming cost V 4 bases and J 6 bases; bases outside gene matches: 11. Germline V gene lookup returns CDR1 MNHEY and CDR2 SMNVEV (reference sequence). This CDR3 is 16 amino acids long. The CDR3 here is CASSSYLSGEGNEQFF. The CDR3 DNA follows: TGTGCCAGCAGTTCCTATCTTAGCGGGGAGGGCAATGAGCAGTTCTTC.

The chain has TRBV13 and TRBJ2-7; D is tentatively TRBD1 or TRBD2 (5 bases each). Germline V gene data show CDR1 as PRHDT and CDR2 as FYEKMQ (reference sequence). The germline V and J ends were trimmed by 2 bases and 5 bases, with 19 bases remaining between them. There are 16 residues in the CDR3. The CDR3 sequence: CASSLRVGRRLDEQYF. The CDR3 DNA reads as TGTGCCAGCAGCTTAAGGGTGGGACGGAGGTTAGACGAGCAGTACTTC.

This clonotype has a single count. V usage is TRBV7-9 and J usage is TRBJ1-4, with D uncertain. Germline V CDR1 and CDR2: SEHNR, FQNEAQ (reference sequence). The germline V and J ends were trimmed by 4 bases and 0 bases, with 12 bases remaining between them. CDR3 size: 16 residues. Written as DNA, the CDR3 is TGTGCCAGCAGCTCACCTTACAGTGCAACTAATGAAAAACTGTTTTTT. Its translation is CASSSPYSATNEKLFF.

This clonotype was seen only a few times. This rearrangement joins TRBV7-3 to TRBJ2-7; D possibly corresponds to TRBD2 (5 bases). CDR1 is SGHTA, CDR2 FQGTGA, per germline. The CDR3 contains 14 residues. With 4 bases removed from V and 3 bases from J, the gap between germline ends came to 13 bases. CDR3 DNA: TGTGCCAGCAGCTCATCCCCGACTAACTACGAGCAGTACTTC. Protein sequence: CASSSSPTNYEQYF.

This clonotype was recorded at least ten times. The genes are TRBV6-1 and TRBJ2-2; TRBD2 matches 15 bases. The CDR3 contains 15 residues. Trimming cost V 4 bases and J 6 bases; bases outside gene matches: 0. Germline V gene sequence: CDR1 MNHNS, CDR2 SASEGT. CDR3 amino acids: CASSGTSGGAGELFF. The CDR3 DNA reads TGTGCCAGCAGTGGGACTAGCGGGGGGGCCGGGGAGCTGTTTTTT.

The chain combines TRBV20-1 with TRBJ2-1; tentatively, D is TRBD1 (5 bases). The CDR3 totals 11 residues. Germline CDR1 and CDR2: DFQATT and SNEGSKA (reference sequence). The V end lost 5 bases, the J end lost 12 bases, and 14 bases lay between the germline ends. The CDR3 reads CSAPLPQGQFF. The CDR3 region has the DNA TGCAGTGCTCCGTTGCCCCAGGGGCAGTTCTTC.

The chain uses TRBV7-9 and TRBJ1-6; D uncertain. Germline-derived CDR1 and CDR2 are SEHNR and FQNEAQ (reference sequence). The V gene lost 1 base and the J gene lost 1 base, with 11 bases spanning the gap. The CDR3 totals 17 residues. The CDR3 bases are TGTGCCAGCAGCTTAGATCCGGGGTGGTCCTATAATTCACCCCTCCACTTT. It translates to CASSLDPGWSYNSPLHF.

This clonotype was counted only a few times. The chain joins TRBV9 to TRBJ2-1, with D perhaps TRBD2 (6 bases). CDR1 and CDR2 from the germline V gene are SGDLS and YYNGEE. V lost 0 bases, J lost 6 bases, and 10 bases lay in between. This CDR3 has 14 residues. CDR3 sequence reads: CASSVGGGTNEQFF. The CDR3 DNA follows: TGTGCCAGCAGCGTAGGAGGAGGGACCAATGAGCAGTTCTTC.

The chain carries TRBV27 and TRBJ2-1, with 7 nucleotides matching TRBD2. There are 15 residues in the CDR3. With V trimmed by 1 base and J by 2 bases, 2 bases remained unmatched. In germline, CDR1 is MNHEY, CDR2 SMNVEV (reference sequence). The CDR3 reads CASSLFLAAYNEQFF. As DNA, the CDR3 is TGTGCCAGCAGTTTATTTCTAGCGGCCTACAATGAGCAGTTCTTC.

The chain joins TRBV5-1 to TRBJ2-7; 9 nucleotides align to TRBD1. Germline-derived CDR1 and CDR2 are SGHRS and YFSETQ. The CDR3 covers 16 residues. With V trimmed by 2 bases and J by 3 bases, 9 bases remained unmatched. The CDR3, as DNA: TGCGCCAGCAGCTTAACGGCGGGACAGGGCAGCTACGAGCAGTACTTC. The encoded protein is CASSLTAGQGSYEQYF.

The V call is TRBV4-1, the J call TRBJ1-2; 7 bases agree with TRBD1. Germline V lookup: CDR1 MGHRA, CDR2 YSYEKL. J lost 7 bases, V lost 4 bases, and 6 bases had no gene match. The CDR3 length is 13 residues. The CDR3 loop reads CASSRDRVGGYTF. CDR3 coding DNA: TGCGCCAGCAGCCGAGACAGGGTGGGTGGCTACACCTTC.

A few counts support this clonotype. As DNA, the CDR3 is TGCAGCGTTGAGACGGACAGGGGAACCTACGAGCAGTACTTC. Translated, it gives CSVETDRGTYEQYF. V gene TRBV29-1 combines with J gene TRBJ2-7; 9 bases are a match to TRBD1. With 3 bases clipped from V and 2 bases from J, the junction kept 5 bases outside the gene matches. The germline gives CDR1 SQVTM, CDR2 ANQGSEA. The CDR3 consists of 14 residues.

This clonotype was recorded many times. This sequence joins TRBV12-3 or TRBV12-4 and TRBJ2-7; a weak D match, TRBD2 (6 bases). Trimming removed 3 bases from V and 5 bases from J, with 14 bases in between. The CDR3 totals 14 residues. The CDR3 sequence: CASSLVLGGNEQYF. The CDR3 DNA reads as TGTGCCAGCAGTTTGGTGCTCGGGGGTAACGAGCAGTACTTC.

V and J are TRBV4-3 and TRBJ2-3, with D unclear. The CDR3 sequence is 14 residues long. CDR1 and CDR2 from the germline V gene are LGHNA and YSLEER. The V gene lost 2 bases and the J gene lost 3 bases, with 9 bases spanning the gap. Here the CDR3 reads CASSQWVGTDTQYF. In nucleotides, the CDR3 is TGCGCCAGCAGCCAATGGGTTGGTACAGATACGCAGTATTTT.

This clonotype was detected a few times. V usage is TRBV10-3 and J usage is TRBJ1-2, with a possible D match to TRBD1 (6 bases). V lost 6 bases and J 0 bases, leaving 11 bases between the germline ends. The CDR3 loop spans 14 amino acids. Germline-derived CDR1 and CDR2 are ENHRY and SYGVKD. CDR3 protein: CAISLDSTNYGYTF. The DNA for the CDR3 is TGTGCCATCAGCCTGGACAGTACTAACTATGGCTACACCTTC.

At least ten counts were recorded for this clonotype. The J gene is TRBJ2-2, the V gene TRBV4-3, with no clear D. CDR1 is LGHNA, CDR2 YSLEER, per germline. V was trimmed by 1 base and J by 4 bases, leaving 10 bases between them. The CDR3 contains 15 residues. Written as DNA, the CDR3 is TGCGCCAGCAGCCAAGCTCCGACACCCACCGGGGAGCTGTTTTTT. Amino acids: CASSQAPTPTGELFF.

This clonotype occurred a few times. The CDR3 DNA reads TGCAGTGCTAGAGATATCTGGTGGGAGGGGGCGCTTCGGGCCGAGCAGTACTTC. Its protein product is CSARDIWWEGALRAEQYF. The chain recombines TRBV20-1 with TRBJ2-7; D tentatively reads TRBD1 or TRBD2 (7 bases each). Looked up from germline, CDR1 is DFQATT and CDR2 is SNEGSKA (reference sequence). Deletions cut 0 bases from V and 6 bases from J, with 27 bases between. The CDR3 loop spans 18 amino acids.

This clonotype has only a few counts. The CDR3 loop reads CASSLLPDSYGYTF. CDR3 nucleotides: TGTGCCAGCAGCTTACTGCCGGACTCCTATGGCTACACCTTC. This chain links TRBV7-9 with TRBJ1-2; unclear D gene. V lost 2 bases and J lost 4, with 11 bases in between. Germline lookup yields CDR1 SEHNR and CDR2 FQNEAQ (reference sequence). The CDR3 runs 14 residues.

The V call is TRBV27, the J call TRBJ1-6, with 7 bases lining up with TRBD1. Per germline, CDR1 MNHEY and CDR2 SMNVEV (reference sequence). There are 15 residues in the CDR3. Trimming at V came to 10 bases and at J to 0 bases, leaving 6 bases not matched to a gene. The CDR3 nucleotides are TGTGCCACTAAAGGGACAGCCTCCTATAATTCACCCCTCCACTTT. This sequence encodes CATKGTASYNSPLHF.

This clonotype was seen many times. The chain uses TRBV15 and TRBJ2-5; no reliable D call. V was trimmed by 1 base and J by 1 base, leaving 7 bases between them. This CDR3 is 14 amino acids long. Germline loops: CDR1 LNHNV, CDR2 YYDKDF (reference sequence). CDR3 protein: CATSRAAGQETQYF. CDR3 bases: TGTGCCACCAGCAGAGCAGCAGGCCAAGAGACCCAGTACTTC.

The V call is TRBV4-3, the J call TRBJ1-6; perhaps TRBD1 as D (6 bases). In germline, CDR1 is LGHNA, CDR2 YSLEER. The CDR3 is 15 residues long. The ends were cut back, 0 bases at V and 11 bases at J, with 14 bases in the middle. This CDR3 reads CASSQDYTTGTPLHF. The CDR3 DNA sequence: TGCGCCAGCAGCCAAGATTACACGACAGGTACACCCCTCCACTTT.

This clonotype was observed many times. This chain links TRBV12-3 or TRBV12-4 with TRBJ2-7; tentative D call: TRBD1 (6 bases). The CDR3 covers 14 residues. V was clipped by 6 bases and J by 5 bases, with 17 bases between them. The CDR3: CASSLRDILNEQYF. The CDR3 nucleotides read TGTGCCAGCAGCCTCCGGGACATCTTGAACGAGCAGTACTTC.

In its sample, this clonotype was seen a few times. V is TRBV24-1 and J is TRBJ1-1; the match to TRBD1 covers 8 bases. The V gene's germline CDR1 is KGHDR and CDR2 SFDVKD. With V trimmed by 7 bases and J by 3 bases, 3 bases remained unmatched. This CDR3 contains 13 residues. The CDR3 loop is CATRKTGDTEAFF. CDR3 DNA: TGTGCCACCAGGAAGACAGGGGACACTGAAGCTTTCTTT.

V and J are TRBV4-2 and TRBJ2-3, with a possible D match to TRBD2 (6 bases). Trimming stripped 3 bases from V and 2 bases from J, with 12 bases between. Germline V CDR1 and CDR2: LGHNA, YNFKEQ. This CDR3 has 15 amino acids. This CDR3 reads CASSQGGPHTDTQYF. The DNA of the CDR3 is TGTGCCAGCAGCCAGGGGGGACCACACACAGATACGCAGTATTTT.

V gene TRBV24-1 combines with J gene TRBJ2-7; D is unclear. This CDR3 is built from 12 residues. Trimming cost V 4 bases and J 6 bases, with 9 bases left between them. In germline, CDR1 is KGHDR, CDR2 SFDVKD. For the CDR3, the DNA is TGTGCCACCAGTGAATCCTGGGGCGAGCAGTACTTC. Amino acid sequence: CATSESWGEQYF.

At least ten counts were recorded for this clonotype. CDR3: CSARKVNEQFF. The DNA of the CDR3 is TGCAGTGCTAGAAAGGTTAATGAGCAGTTCTTC. V usage is TRBV20-1 and J usage is TRBJ2-1, with unresolved D. Trimming removed 2 bases at V and 7 bases at J, with 6 bases between. CDR3 length: 11 amino acids. Germline loops: CDR1 DFQATT, CDR2 SNEGSKA (reference sequence).

This clonotype was counted only a few times. The V call is TRBV24-1, the J call TRBJ2-1, with a tentative D call TRBD1 (5 bases). V lost 3 bases to trimming and J lost 6 bases, with 23 bases between them. Germline V gives CDR1 KGHDR, CDR2 SFDVKD. The CDR3 extends over 18 amino acids. This CDR3 is CATSDLPTRDQPRNEQFF. DNA of the CDR3: TGTGCCACCAGTGATCTCCCCACCAGGGATCAGCCTCGCAATGAGCAGTTCTTC.